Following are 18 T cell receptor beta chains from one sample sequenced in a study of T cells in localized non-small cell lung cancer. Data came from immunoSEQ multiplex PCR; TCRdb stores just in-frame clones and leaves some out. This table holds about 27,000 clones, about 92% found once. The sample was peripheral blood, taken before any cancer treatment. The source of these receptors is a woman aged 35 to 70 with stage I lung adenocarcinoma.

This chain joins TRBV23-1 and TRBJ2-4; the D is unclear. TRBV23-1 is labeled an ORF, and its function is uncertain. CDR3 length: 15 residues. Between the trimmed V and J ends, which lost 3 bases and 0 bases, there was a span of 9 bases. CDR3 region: CASSHSRLAKNIQYF. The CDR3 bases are TGCGCCAGCAGTCACTCCCGGCTAGCCAAAAACATTCAGTACTTC.

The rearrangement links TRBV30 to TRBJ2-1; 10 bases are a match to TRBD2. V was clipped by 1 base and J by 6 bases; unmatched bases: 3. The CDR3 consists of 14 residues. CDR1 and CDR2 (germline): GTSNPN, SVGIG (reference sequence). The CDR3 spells CAWSGGLALNEQFF. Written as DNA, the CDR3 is TGTGCCTGGAGTGGGGGACTAGCGCTCAATGAGCAGTTCTTC.

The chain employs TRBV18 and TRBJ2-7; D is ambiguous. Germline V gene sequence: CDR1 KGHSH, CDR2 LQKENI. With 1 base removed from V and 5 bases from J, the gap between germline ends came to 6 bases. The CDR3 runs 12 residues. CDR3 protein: CASSPRENEQYF. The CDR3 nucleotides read TGTGCCAGCTCACCACGCGAAAACGAGCAGTACTTC.

The CDR3 here is CASSPETVYGYTF. CDR3 in DNA: TGTGCCAGCAGCCCGGAGACAGTCTATGGCTACACCTTC. V is TRBV5-5 and J is TRBJ1-2; the D gene is possibly TRBD1 (5 bases). V was shortened by 4 bases and J by 4 bases, with 11 bases between the two germline ends. Germline V gives CDR1 SGHKS, CDR2 YYEKEE (reference sequence). This CDR3 comprises 13 residues.

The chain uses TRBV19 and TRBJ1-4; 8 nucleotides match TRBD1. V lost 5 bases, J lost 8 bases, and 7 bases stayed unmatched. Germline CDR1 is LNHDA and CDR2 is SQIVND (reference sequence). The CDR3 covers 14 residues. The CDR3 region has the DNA TGTGCCAGTAGTGATCAGGGGGCTGGGGAAAAACTGTTTTTT. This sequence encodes CASSDQGAGEKLFF.

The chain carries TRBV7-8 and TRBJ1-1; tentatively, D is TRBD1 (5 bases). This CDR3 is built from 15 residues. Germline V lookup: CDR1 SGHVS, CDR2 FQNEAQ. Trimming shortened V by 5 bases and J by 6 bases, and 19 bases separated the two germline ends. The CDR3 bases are TGTGCCAGCAGCCCCAGGGCCGACAATCTGTCTGAAGCTTTCTTT. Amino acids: CASSPRADNLSEAFF.

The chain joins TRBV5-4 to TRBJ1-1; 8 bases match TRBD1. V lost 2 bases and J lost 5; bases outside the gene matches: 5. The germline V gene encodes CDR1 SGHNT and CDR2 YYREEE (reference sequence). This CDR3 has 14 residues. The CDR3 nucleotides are TGTGCCAGCAGCTTTGGACAGGGCGGAACTGAAGCTTTCTTT. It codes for CASSFGQGGTEAFF.

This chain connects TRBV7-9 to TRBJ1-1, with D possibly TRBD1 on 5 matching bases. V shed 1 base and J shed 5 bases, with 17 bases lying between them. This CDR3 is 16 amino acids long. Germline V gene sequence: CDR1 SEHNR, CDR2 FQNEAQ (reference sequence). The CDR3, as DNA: TGTGCCAGCAGCTTAGACGCAGGACACCAGCCGACTGAAGCTTTCTTT. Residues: CASSLDAGHQPTEAFF.

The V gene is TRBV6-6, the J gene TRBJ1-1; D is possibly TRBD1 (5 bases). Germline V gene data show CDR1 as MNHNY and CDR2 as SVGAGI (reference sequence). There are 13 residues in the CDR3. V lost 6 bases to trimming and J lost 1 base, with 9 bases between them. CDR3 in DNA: TGTGCCAGCAGACAGGACTGGAACACTGAAGCTTTCTTT. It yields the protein CASRQDWNTEAFF.

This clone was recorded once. In DNA, the CDR3 is TGTGCCTGGGACGCCGACAGGAAGGGACGACCCCTCCACTTT. Its protein product is CAWDADRKGRPLHF. The chain has TRBV30 and TRBJ1-6; D may be TRBD1 (6 bases). The CDR3 is 14 residues long. CDR1 and CDR2 (germline): GTSNPN, SVGIG (reference sequence). V lost 5 bases and J lost 12, with 20 bases in between. The complete variable domain, with remaining parts taken from reference TRBV30 and TRBJ1-6, reads SQTIHQWPATLVQPVGSPLSLECTVEGTSNPNLYWYRQAAGRGLQLLFYSVGIGQISSEVPQNLSASRPQDRQFILSSKKLLLSDSGFYLCAWDADRKGRPLHFGNGTRLTVT.

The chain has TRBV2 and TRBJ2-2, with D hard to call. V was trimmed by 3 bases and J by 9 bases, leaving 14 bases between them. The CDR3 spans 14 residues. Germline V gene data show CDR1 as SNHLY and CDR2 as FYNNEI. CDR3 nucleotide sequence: TGTGCCAGCAGTGATCGGGCGATCTCCCGGGAGCTGTTTTTT. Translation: CASSDRAISRELFF.

The CDR3 sequence is CASSLFRGGQQPQHF. The CDR3 region has the DNA TGTGCCAGCAGCTTGTTTCGGGGGGGCCAACAGCCCCAGCATTTT. The chain employs TRBV5-4 and TRBJ1-5; D is perhaps TRBD1 (6 bases). This CDR3 region has 15 residues. Germline V gene sequence: CDR1 SGHNT, CDR2 YYREEE (reference sequence). Between the trimmed V and J ends, which lost 1 base and 7 bases, there was a span of 15 bases.

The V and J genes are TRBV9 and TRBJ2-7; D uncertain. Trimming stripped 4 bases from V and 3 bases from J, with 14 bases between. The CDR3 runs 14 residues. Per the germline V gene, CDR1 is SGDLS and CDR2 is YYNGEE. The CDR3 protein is CASSPHGSSYEQYF. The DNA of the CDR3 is TGTGCCAGCAGCCCCCATGGTAGCAGCTACGAGCAGTACTTC.

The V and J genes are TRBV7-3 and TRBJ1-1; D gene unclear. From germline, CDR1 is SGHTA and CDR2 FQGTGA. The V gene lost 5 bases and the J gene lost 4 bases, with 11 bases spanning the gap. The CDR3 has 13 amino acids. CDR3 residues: CASSPFLGTEAFF. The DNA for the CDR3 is TGTGCCAGCAGCCCGTTTTTGGGCACTGAAGCTTTCTTT.

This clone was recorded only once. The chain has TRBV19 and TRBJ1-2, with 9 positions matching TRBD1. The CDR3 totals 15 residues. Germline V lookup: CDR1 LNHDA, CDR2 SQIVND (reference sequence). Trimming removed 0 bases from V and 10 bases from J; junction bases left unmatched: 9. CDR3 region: CASSIDDRDRVAYTF. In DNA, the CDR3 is TGTGCCAGTAGTATAGATGACCGGGACAGGGTAGCCTACACCTTC.

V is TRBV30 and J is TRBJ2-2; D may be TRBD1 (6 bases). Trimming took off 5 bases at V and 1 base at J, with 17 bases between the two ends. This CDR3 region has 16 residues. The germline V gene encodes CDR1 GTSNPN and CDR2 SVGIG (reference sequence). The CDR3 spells CAWSPGLTGNTGELFF. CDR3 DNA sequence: TGTGCCTGGTCGCCGGGCTTGACAGGGAACACCGGGGAGCTGTTTTTT.

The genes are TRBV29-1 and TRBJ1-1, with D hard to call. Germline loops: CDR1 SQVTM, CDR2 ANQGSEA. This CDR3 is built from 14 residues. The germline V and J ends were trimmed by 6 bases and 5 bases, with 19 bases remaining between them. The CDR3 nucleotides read TGCAGCGTACACGAAGGCCCCGGGCGGACTGAAGCTTTCTTT. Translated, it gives CSVHEGPGRTEAFF.

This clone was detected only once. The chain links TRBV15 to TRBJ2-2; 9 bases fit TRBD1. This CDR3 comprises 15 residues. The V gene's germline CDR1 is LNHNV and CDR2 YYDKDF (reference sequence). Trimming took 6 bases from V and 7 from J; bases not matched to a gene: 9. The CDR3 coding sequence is TGTGCCACCAGTAAAGGACAGGGGACAGTCGGGGAGCTGTTTTTT. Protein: CATSKGQGTVGELFF.